The 2 T cell receptor beta chains below were found in one sample sequenced in a study of shared clonotypes between healthy human individuals (TCRdb year 2020). Libraries were built with the immunoSEQ multiplex PCR assay. TCRdb retrieved this table from immuneACCESS and kept in-frame rearrangements only. Not all clones are present; in checked studies, unresolved V genes account for under half, and no reason is known for the remainder. In all, the sample holds about 2.4 million clones, and approximately 92% of those were seen once. 0.13% to 0.15% of the sample lies in the top ten. Specimen: naive CD4+ T cells sorted from blood. The sample's cell subset or site, from its label and the paper: CD45RA+ positively selected. These receptor sequences come from a man between 18 and 35 years old in good health.

This clone was counted once. The chain links TRBV30 to TRBJ2-5; D is uncertain. V was pared by 0 bases and J by 1 base, with 6 bases between. Looked up from germline, CDR1 is GTSNPN and CDR2 is SVGIG (reference sequence). CDR3 length: 13 residues. CDR3 sequence (DNA): TGTGCCTGGAGTGTAAGCAGCCAAGAGACCCAGTACTTC. Protein sequence: CAWSVSSQETQYF.

The chain recombines TRBV6-5 with TRBJ1-4; 9 bases agree with TRBD1. Germline CDR1 and CDR2: MNHEY and SVGAGI. The CDR3 covers 15 residues. V shed 5 bases, J shed 5 bases, and the junction held 6 bases outside the gene matches. As DNA, the CDR3 is TGTGCCAGCAGTCCCTCCGGGACAGGGAATGAAAAACTGTTTTTT. This codes for CASSPSGTGNEKLFF.